Sequencing of this T cell receptor (beta chain) was carried out in a study of long-term antiretroviral therapy in people with HIV (dated by TCRdb to between 2021 and 2024). For the wider study: The earliest samples were collected about a decade before the 2015 WHO recommendation for immediate ART, when ART was typically delayed until CD4 counts fell. Whether ART initiation and durable HIV suppression were associated with changes in peripheral blood TRB repertoire composition and diversity was tested in a retrospective serial study. A total of roughly 180 cryopreserved PBMC samples were contributed to the cohort by 30 adults with confirmed HIV infection, with samples collected serially over a mean of roughly six years (range 1-12). Of the roughly 27 participants with HIV, approximately twelve were female. No cross-contamination during QIAcube processing was seen in test extractions of a monoclonal T-cell line run alongside approximately 36 polyclonal samples.

On the study overall, not on this receptor specifically: Owing to limited PBMC availability, only the TCR beta chain was sequenced, without alpha chain pairing. Samples dated from 2004 to 2017, and the ART regimens used may be less effective than current ones. Starting ART was linked to a significant rise in TRB diversity, yet even after long-term ART the diversity remained significantly lower than in transplant donor controls. Inferences about post-ART repertoire changes were limited because no data were available on ART adherence, viral resistance or therapy changes. The repertoire was dominated across all time points by expanded TRB clones identified before ART initiation, although this dominance was seen to fluctuate and to decrease in many PLHIV after ART. Because pre-ART samples had limited cell numbers, unsorted PBMC were profiled rather than sorted CD4+ and CD8+ T cells. Narrower CDR3 length ranges were observed in HIV repertoires than in controls, and an antigen-experienced repertoire with only a slight naive shift after ART was suggested by the network structure.

To be included, a participant needed at least one PBMC sample from before ART initiation plus at least two post-ART samples. All participants with HIV were treated in the United States of America. Cryopreserved samples of about 0.9-11 million PBMC were thawed and washed before DNA extraction. At the time of the earliest PBMC sample for each participant with HIV, ages ranged from about 20 to 54 years. PBMC samples were contributed by each participant from 1-4 timepoints before ART initiation and 2-8 timepoints after ART initiation, with a median of 7 samples. Serial HIV viral load, CD4+ T-cell count, ART history and demographic data were obtained for every participant. Genomic DNA was extracted from unsorted PBMC with a Qiagen kit on a QIAcube, processed in batches of 12 samples. Of note for this clone: No antigen is known for it. Per-base qualities were not stored, and no clone one base away is much larger.

The immunoSEQ hsTCRB v3.0 assay was used at survey level resolution to sequence the TRB variable region. TRB sequencing targeted a depth of about 40,000-55,000 T-cell genomes per sample. TRB libraries were pooled and sequenced on an Illumina MiSeq using a v3 150-cycle kit. The study's processing was this. Repertoire analysis was performed in R inside a reproducible Nextflow workflow that covered QC, data transformation and analysis. LymphoSeq2, an R package for exploring AIRR-Seq data, was used to implement custom analyses. A few samples yielding fewer than 5000 total TRB sequences were excluded, leaving 150 to 200 analyzed HIV repertoires. Of the 188 retained HIV repertoires, over 55 were collected before and more than 120 after ART initiation. Each repertoire was downsampled to 5000 TRB nucleotide sequences, and summary statistics were averaged across 100 downsampling iterations. TRB sequences were retained for analysis only if CDR3 regions of at least seven amino acids were present. Two measures captured diversity: a Shannon entropy-derived clonality score and the Gini coefficient. Repertoire networks linked the top 5000 CDR3 amino acid sequences whenever two sequences differed by an edit distance of one. Antigen specificity groups and MHC restriction were predicted for TRB CDR3 amino acid sequences with GLIPH2. To flag known associations with CMV, EBV, HIV or tissue antigens, CDR3 amino acid sequences were compared against VDJdb and McPAS-TCR. Pre-ART, post-ART and control groups were compared with Wilcoxon signed-rank tests and Holm-Bonferroni correction. TCRdb holds this immuneACCESS table with in-frame rearrangements only. Some clones are missing; in checked studies, unresolved V genes explain under half, and the rest has no known cause. Clone size and V and J calls were adopted from that table, with D and trimming inferred from the DNA. The sample table shows some 28,000 clones, and around 83% are seen once. The ten largest clones take up approximately 4.8% of the sample.

The material sequenced was unsorted PBMCs, taken 0.8 years after starting antiretroviral therapy. The sequence was collected from a woman under 40 with HIV.

The CDR3 corresponds to CSVEAEPPSPQETQYF. The DNA sequence reads TGCAGCGTTGAAGCGGAGCCGCCCTCACCCCAAGAGACCCAGTACTTC. The rearranged segments are TRBV29-1 and TRBJ2-5, with the identity of the D gene unclear. According to the germline V gene, CDR1 reads SQVTM and CDR2 reads ANQGSEA. The V and J ends are trimmed by 1 base and 1 base, leaving 16 bases between them. Taken from cysteine to phenylalanine, the CDR3 has 16 residues. CDR3 DNA is the only sequence kept; it has 48 bases, read in frame from the first base. When the CDR3 is completed using the reference TRBV29-1 and TRBJ2-5 genes on either side, the full variable domain is SAVISQKPSRDICQRGTSLTIQCQVDSQVTMMFWYRQQPGQSLTLIATANQGSEATYESGFVIDKFPISRPNLTFSTLTVSNMSPEDSSIYLCSVEAEPPSPQETQYFGPGTRLLVL.